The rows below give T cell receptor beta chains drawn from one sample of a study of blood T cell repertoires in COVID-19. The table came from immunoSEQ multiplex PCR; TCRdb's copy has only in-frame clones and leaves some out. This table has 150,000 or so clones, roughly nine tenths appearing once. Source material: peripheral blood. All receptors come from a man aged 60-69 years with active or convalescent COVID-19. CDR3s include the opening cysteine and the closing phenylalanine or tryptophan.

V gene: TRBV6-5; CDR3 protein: CASISGHTNTEAFF
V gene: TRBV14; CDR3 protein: CASSQRTVAGGVLDTQYF
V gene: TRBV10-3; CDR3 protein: CAISLEGGNQPQHF
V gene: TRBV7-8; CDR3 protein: CASSLHRQGPNSPLHF
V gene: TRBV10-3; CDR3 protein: CAISPTSGGTYEQYF
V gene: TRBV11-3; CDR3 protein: CASSSGLAQNTGELFF
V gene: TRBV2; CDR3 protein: CASYRQGYEQYF
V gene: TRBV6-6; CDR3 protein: CASSYSGTGGGNTIYF
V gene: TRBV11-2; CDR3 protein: CASSLDLLPGQFF
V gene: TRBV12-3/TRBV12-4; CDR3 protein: CASNTGGFTEAFF
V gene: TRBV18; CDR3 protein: CASSPGEFSNQPQHF
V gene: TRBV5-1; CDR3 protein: CASTEGQGRNTEAFF
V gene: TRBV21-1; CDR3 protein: CASSKVPANYGYTF